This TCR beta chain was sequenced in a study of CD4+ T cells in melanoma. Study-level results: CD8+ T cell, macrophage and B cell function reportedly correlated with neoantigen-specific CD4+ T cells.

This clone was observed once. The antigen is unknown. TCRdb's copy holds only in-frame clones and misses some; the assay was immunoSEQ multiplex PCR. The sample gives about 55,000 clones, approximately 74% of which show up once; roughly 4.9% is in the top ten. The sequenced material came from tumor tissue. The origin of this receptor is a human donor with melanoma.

CDR3 region: CASKDSFSSYGYTF. The CDR3, as DNA: TGTGCCAGCAAAGACAGTTTTTCCTCCTATGGCTACACCTTC. The chain is built from TRBV27 and TRBJ1-2; D is perhaps TRBD1 (5 bases). The CDR3 extends over 14 amino acids. Looked up from germline, CDR1 is MNHEY and CDR2 is SMNVEV (reference sequence). V lost 7 bases, J lost 4 bases, and 16 bases lay in between.